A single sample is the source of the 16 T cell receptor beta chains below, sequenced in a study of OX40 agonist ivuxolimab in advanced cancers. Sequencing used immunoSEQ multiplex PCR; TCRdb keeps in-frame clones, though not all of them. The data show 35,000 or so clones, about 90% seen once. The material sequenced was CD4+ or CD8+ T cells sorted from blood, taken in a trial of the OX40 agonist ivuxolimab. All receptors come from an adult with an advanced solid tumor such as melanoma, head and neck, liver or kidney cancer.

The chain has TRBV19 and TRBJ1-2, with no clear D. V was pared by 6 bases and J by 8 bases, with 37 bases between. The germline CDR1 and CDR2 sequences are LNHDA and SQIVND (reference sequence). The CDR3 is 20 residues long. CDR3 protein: CASSQRAFRRTPLDFMGYTF. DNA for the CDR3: TGTGCCAGTAGCCAAAGGGCTTTTCGGAGAACGCCTCTCGATTTTATGGGCTACACCTTC.

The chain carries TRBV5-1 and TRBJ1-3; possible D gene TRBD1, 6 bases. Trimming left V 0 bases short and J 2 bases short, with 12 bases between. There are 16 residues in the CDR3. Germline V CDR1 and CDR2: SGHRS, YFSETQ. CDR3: CASSLAVGGPGNTIYF. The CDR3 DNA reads TGCGCCAGCAGCTTGGCCGTTGGGGGGCCTGGAAACACCATATATTTT. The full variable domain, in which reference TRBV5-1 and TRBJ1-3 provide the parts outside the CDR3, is KAGVTQTPRYLIKTRGQQVTLSCSPISGHRSVSWYQQTPGQGLQFLFEYFSETQRNKGNFPGRFSGRQFSNSRSEMNVSTLELGDSALYLCASSLAVGGPGNTIYFGEGSWLTVV.

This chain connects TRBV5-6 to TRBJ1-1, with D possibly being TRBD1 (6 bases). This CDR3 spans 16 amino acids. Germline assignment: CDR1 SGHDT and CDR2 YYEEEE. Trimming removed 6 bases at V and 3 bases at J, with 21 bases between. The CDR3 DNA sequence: TGTGCCAGCACTGAACGTAATACAGGGAAGTACACTGAAGCTTTCTTT. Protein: CASTERNTGKYTEAFF.

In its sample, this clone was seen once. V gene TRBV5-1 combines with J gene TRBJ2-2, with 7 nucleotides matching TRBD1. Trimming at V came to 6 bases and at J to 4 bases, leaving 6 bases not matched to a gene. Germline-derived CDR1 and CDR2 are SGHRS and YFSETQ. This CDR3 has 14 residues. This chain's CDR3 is CASNEGGPTGELFF. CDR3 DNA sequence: TGCGCCAGCAACGAAGGGGGCCCCACCGGGGAGCTGTTTTTT. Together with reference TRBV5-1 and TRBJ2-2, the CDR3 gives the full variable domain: KAGVTQTPRYLIKTRGQQVTLSCSPISGHRSVSWYQQTPGQGLQFLFEYFSETQRNKGNFPGRFSGRQFSNSRSEMNVSTLELGDSALYLCASNEGGPTGELFFGEGSRLTVL.

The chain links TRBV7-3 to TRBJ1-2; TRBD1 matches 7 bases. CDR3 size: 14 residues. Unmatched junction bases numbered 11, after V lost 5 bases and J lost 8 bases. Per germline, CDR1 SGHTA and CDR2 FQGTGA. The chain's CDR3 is CASSPVKGAGGYTF. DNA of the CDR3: TGTGCCAGCAGCCCAGTAAAGGGGGCTGGGGGCTACACCTTC.

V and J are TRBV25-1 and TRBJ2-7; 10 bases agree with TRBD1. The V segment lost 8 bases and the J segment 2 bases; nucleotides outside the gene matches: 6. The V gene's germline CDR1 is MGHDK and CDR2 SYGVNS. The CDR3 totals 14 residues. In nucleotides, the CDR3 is TGTGCCAGCTTAGAAGACAGGGGGCCCTACGAGCAGTACTTC. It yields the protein CASLEDRGPYEQYF.

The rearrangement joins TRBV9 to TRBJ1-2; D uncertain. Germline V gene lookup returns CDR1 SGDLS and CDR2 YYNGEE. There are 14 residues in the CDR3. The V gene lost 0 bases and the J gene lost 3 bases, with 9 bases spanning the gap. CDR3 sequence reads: CASSVDGAYYGYTF. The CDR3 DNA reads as TGTGCCAGCAGCGTAGATGGAGCATACTATGGCTACACCTTC.

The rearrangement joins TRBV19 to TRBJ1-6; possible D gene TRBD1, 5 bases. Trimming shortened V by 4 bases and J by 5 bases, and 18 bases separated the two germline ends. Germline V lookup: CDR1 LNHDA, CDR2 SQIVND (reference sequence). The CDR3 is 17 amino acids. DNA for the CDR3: TGTGCCAGTAGTACGCAATTCCAGGGACCCGATAATTCACCCCTCCACTTT. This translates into CASSTQFQGPDNSPLHF. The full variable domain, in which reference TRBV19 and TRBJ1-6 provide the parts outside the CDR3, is DGGITQSPKYLFRKEGQNVTLSCEQNLNHDAMYWYRQDPGQGLRLIYYSQIVNDFQKGDIAEGYSVSREKKESFPLTVTSAQKNPTAFYLCASSTQFQGPDNSPLHFGNGTRLTVT.

In DNA, the CDR3 is TGCGCCAGCAGCTTAGGGACAGGGACCTACGAGCAGTACTTC. Its protein is CASSLGTGTYEQYF. The chain carries TRBV5-1 and TRBJ2-7, with TRBD1 identical over 9 bases. Per the germline V gene, CDR1 is SGHRS and CDR2 is YFSETQ. This CDR3 has 14 amino acids. V shed 2 bases and J 2 bases; nucleotides not matched to a gene: 2.

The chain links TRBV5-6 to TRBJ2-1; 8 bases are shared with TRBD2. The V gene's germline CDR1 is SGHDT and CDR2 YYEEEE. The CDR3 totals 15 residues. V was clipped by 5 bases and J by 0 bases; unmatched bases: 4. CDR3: CASRVLADSYNEQFF. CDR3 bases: TGTGCCAGCAGGGTACTAGCGGACTCCTACAATGAGCAGTTCTTC.

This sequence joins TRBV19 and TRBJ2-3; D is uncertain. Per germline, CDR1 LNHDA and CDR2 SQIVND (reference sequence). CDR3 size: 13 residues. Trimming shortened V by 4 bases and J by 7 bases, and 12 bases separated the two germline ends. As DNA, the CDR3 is TGTGCCAGTAGTACAACTGACAAAAATACGCAGTATTTT. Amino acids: CASSTTDKNTQYF. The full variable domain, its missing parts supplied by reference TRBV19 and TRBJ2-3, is DGGITQSPKYLFRKEGQNVTLSCEQNLNHDAMYWYRQDPGQGLRLIYYSQIVNDFQKGDIAEGYSVSREKKESFPLTVTSAQKNPTAFYLCASSTTDKNTQYFGPGTRLTVL.

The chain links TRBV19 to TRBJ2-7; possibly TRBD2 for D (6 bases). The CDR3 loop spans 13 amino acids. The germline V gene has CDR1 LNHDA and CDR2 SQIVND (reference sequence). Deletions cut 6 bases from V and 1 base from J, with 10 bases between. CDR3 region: CASSPGESYEQYF. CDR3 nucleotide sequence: TGTGCCAGTAGCCCGGGGGAATCCTACGAGCAGTACTTC.

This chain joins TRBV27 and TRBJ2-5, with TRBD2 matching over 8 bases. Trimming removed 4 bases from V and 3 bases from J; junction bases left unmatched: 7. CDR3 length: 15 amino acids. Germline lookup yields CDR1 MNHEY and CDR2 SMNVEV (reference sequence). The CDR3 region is CASSSSSGGEETQYF. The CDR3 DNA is TGTGCCAGCAGTTCCTCTTCGGGGGGGGAAGAGACCCAGTACTTC.

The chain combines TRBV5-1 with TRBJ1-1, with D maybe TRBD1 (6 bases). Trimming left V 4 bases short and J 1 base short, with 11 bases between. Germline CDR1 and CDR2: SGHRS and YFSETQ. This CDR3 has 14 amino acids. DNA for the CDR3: TGCGCCAGCAGCCCTGGGACATCGAACACTGAAGCTTTCTTT. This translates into CASSPGTSNTEAFF.

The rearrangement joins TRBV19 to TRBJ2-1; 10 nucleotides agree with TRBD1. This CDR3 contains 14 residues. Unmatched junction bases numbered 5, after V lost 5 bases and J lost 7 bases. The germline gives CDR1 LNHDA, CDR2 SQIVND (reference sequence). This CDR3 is CASSWGQGTNEQFF. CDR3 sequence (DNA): TGTGCCAGTAGTTGGGGACAGGGGACTAATGAGCAGTTCTTC. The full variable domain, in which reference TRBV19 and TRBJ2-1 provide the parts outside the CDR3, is DGGITQSPKYLFRKEGQNVTLSCEQNLNHDAMYWYRQDPGQGLRLIYYSQIVNDFQKGDIAEGYSVSREKKESFPLTVTSAQKNPTAFYLCASSWGQGTNEQFFGPGTRLTVL.

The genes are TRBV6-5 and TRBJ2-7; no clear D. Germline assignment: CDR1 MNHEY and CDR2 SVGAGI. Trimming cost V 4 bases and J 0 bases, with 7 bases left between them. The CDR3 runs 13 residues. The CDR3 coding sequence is TGTGCCAGCAGTTGGGGATTCTCCTACGAGCAGTACTTC. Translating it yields CASSWGFSYEQYF.